This T cell receptor beta chain was sequenced in a study of radiotherapy plus CTLA-4 blockade in lung cancer. Across the whole study: Objective responses were observed in approximately 17% of patients, and disease control was achieved by 30% to 40%.

This table comes from immunoSEQ multiplex PCR, and its TCRdb copy is limited to in-frame clones, with some not included. The sample lists over 75,000 clones; roughly 87% were seen once. The CDR3 sequence is 17 residues long. Germline-derived CDR1 and CDR2 are LNHDA and SQIVND (reference sequence). The V end was cut by 1 base, the J end by 0 bases, with 16 bases between. The chain links TRBV19 to TRBJ2-7; D is possibly TRBD1 or TRBD2 (6 bases each). The TCR comes from a human donor with non-small cell lung cancer who had stable disease on radiotherapy plus ipilimumab. The sequenced sample was peripheral blood, obtained from a patient treated with radiotherapy plus ipilimumab. CDR3 DNA: TGTGCCAGTAGTATAGGGATCCCGGGGGCGACCTCCTACGAGCAGTACTTC. Amino acid sequence: CASSIGIPGATSYEQYF.